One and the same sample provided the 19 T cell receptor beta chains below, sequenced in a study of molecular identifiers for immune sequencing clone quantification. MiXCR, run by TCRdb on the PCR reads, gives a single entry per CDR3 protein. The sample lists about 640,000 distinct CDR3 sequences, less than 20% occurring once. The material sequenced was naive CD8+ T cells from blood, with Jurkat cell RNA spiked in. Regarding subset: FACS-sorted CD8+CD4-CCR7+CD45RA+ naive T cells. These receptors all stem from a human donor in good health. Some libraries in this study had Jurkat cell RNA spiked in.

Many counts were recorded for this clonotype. The CDR3 region has the DNA TGTGCCAGCAGTAGCAAATGGAGCGGGAGGGCCTCTGTGTACGAGCAGTACTTC. It yields the protein CASSSKWSGRASVYEQYF. The chain is built from TRBV28 and TRBJ2-7; 10 bases match TRBD2. Trimming at V came to 5 bases and at J to 4 bases, leaving 17 bases not matched to a gene. The length of the CDR3 is 18 residues. Germline CDR1 MDHEN, CDR2 SYDVKM.

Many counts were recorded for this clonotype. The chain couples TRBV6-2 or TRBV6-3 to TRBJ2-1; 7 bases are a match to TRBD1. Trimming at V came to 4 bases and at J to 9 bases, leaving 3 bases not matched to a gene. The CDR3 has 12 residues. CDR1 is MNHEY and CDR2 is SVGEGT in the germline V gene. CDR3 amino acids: CASSSGGTEQFF. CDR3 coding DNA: TGTGCCAGCAGTTCAGGGGGAACTGAGCAGTTCTTC.

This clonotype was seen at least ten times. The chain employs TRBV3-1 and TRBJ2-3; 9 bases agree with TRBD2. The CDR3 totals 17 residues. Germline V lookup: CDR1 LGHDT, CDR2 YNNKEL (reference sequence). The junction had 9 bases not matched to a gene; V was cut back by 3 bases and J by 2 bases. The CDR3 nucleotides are TGTGCCAGCAGCCATGTAAGCGGGGGGCCGATCACAGATACGCAGTATTTT. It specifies CASSHVSGGPITDTQYF.

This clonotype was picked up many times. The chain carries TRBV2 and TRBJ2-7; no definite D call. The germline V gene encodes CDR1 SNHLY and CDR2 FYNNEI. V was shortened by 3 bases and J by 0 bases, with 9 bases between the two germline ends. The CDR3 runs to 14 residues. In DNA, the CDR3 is TGTGCCAGCAGTGATGGCACAAGCTCCTACGAGCAGTACTTC. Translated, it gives CASSDGTSSYEQYF. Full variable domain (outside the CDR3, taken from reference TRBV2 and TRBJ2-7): EPEVTQTPSHQVTQMGQEVILRCVPISNHLYFYWYRQILGQKVEFLVSFYNNEISEKSEIFDDQFSVERPDGSNFTLKIRSTKLEDSAMYFCASSDGTSSYEQYFGPGTRLTVT.

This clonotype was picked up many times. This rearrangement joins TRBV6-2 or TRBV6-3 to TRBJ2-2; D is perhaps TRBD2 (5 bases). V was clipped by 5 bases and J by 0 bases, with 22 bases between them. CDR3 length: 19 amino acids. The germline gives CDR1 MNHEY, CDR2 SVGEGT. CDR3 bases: TGTGCCAGCAGTCCCCCAAACCCGGGGTGGGGTTCGAACACCGGGGAGCTGTTTTTT. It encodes CASSPPNPGWGSNTGELFF.

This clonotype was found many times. In DNA form, the CDR3 reads TGTGCCAGCAGTTTAGGACAGGTCGGCTACGAGCAGTACTTC. This sequence encodes CASSLGQVGYEQYF. The chain employs TRBV6-5 and TRBJ2-7, with 7 bases aligning to TRBD1. CDR3 length equals 14 residues. The germline V gene encodes CDR1 MNHEY and CDR2 SVGAGI. The trim removed 4 bases at V and 3 bases at J, leaving 6 bases unmatched.

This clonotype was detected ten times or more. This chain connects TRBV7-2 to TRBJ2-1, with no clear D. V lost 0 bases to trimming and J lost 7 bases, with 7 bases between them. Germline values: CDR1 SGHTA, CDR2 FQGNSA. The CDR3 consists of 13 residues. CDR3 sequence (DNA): TGTGCCAGCAGCTTAGCGATGGGTAATGAGCAGTTCTTC. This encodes CASSLAMGNEQFF.

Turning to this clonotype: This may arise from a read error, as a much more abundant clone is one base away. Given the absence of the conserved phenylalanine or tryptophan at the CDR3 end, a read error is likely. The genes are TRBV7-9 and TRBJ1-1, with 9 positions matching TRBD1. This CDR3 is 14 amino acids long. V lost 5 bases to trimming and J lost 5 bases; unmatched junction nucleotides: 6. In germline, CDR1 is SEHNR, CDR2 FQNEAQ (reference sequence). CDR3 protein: CASSHRGRGTEAFV. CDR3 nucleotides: TGTGCCAGCAGCCACAGGGGGCGGGGGACTGAAGCTTTCGTT.

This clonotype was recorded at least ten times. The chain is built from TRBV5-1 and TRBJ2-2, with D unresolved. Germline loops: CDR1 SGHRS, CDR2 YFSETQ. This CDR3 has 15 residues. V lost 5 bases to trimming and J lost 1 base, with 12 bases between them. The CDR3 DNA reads TGCGCCAGCAGTGACGACACAAGGAACACCGGGGAGCTGTTTTTT. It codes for CASSDDTRNTGELFF.

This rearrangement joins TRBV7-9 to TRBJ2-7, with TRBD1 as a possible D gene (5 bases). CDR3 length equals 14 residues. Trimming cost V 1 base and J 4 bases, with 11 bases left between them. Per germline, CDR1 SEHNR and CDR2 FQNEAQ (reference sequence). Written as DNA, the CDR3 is TGTGCCAGCAGCTTAGAGAACAGGCAATACGAGCAGTACTTC. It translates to CASSLENRQYEQYF. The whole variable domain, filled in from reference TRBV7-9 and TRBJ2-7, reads DTGVSQNPRHKITKRGQNVTFRCDPISEHNRLYWYRQTLGQGPEFLTYFQNEAQLEKSRLLSDRFSAERPKGSFSTLEIQRTEQGDSAMYLCASSLENRQYEQYFGPGTRLTVT.

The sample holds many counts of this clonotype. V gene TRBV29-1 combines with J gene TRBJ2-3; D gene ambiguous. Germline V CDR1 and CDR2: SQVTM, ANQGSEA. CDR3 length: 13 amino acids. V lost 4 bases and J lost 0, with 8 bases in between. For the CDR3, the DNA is TGCAGCGTTGTGCCAGACAGCACAGATACGCAGTATTTT. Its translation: CSVVPDSTDTQYF.

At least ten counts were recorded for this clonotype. The CDR3 region is CASRPGGLNTGELFF. CDR3 coding DNA: TGTGCCAGCAGGCCAGGGGGGCTAAACACCGGGGAGCTGTTTTTT. The V call is TRBV6-2 or TRBV6-3, the J call TRBJ2-2; maybe TRBD1 (7 bases). With 6 bases removed from V and 2 bases from J, the gap between germline ends came to 13 bases. The CDR3 has 15 amino acids. The V gene's germline CDR1 is MNHEY and CDR2 SVGEGT.

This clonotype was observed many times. DNA for the CDR3: TGTGCCTGGAGTGTCTTCGGGGATACTGAAGCTTTCTTT. It codes for CAWSVFGDTEAFF. J is TRBJ1-1 and V is TRBV30; D gene uncertain. The CDR3 spans 13 residues. Deletions cut 0 bases from V and 5 bases from J, with 10 bases between. The germline V gene encodes CDR1 GTSNPN and CDR2 SVGIG (reference sequence).

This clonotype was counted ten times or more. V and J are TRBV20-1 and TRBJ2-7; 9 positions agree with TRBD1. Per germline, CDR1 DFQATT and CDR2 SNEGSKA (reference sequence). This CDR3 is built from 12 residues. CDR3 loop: CSGGTGSYEQYF. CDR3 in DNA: TGCAGCGGCGGGACAGGGTCTTACGAGCAGTACTTC.

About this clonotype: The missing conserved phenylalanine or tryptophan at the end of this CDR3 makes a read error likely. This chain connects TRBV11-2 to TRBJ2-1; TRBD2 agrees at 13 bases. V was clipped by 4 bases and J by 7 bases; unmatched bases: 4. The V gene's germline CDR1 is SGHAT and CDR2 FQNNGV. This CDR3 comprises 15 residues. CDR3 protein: CASSYGLAGENEQFL. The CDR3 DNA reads TGTGCCAGCAGCTATGGACTAGCGGGAGAAAATGAGCAGTTCCTC.

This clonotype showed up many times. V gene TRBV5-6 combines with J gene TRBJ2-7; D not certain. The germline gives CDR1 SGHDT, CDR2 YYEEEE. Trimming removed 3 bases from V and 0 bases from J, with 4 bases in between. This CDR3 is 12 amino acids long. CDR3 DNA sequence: TGTGCCAGCAGCTGGGGCTCCTACGAGCAGTACTTC. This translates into CASSWGSYEQYF.

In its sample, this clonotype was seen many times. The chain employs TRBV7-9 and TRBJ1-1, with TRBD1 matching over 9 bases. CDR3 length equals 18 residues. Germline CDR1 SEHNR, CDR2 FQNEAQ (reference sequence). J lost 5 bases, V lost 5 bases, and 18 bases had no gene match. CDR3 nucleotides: TGTGCCAGCAGCCCCCTCGCCACAGGGGGCCCCCTGGGAACTGAAGCTTTCTTT. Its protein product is CASSPLATGGPLGTEAFF.

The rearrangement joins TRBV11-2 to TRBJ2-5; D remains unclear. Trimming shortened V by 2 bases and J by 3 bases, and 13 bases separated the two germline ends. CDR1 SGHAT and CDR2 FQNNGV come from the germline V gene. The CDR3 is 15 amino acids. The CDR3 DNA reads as TGTGCCAGCAGCTTATATCCCCCGCCGAAAGAGACCCAGTACTTC. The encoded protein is CASSLYPPPKETQYF.

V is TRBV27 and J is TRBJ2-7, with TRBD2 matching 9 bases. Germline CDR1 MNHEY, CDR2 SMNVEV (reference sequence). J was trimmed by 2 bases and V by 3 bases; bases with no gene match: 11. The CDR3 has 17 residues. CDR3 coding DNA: TGTGCCAGCAGTTTGTTGGGTCCAGCGGGGGGACCCTACGAGCAGTACTTC. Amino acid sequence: CASSLLGPAGGPYEQYF.